This TCR beta chain derives from a study of blood T cell repertoires in COVID-19. Study in general: COVID-19 samples from acute and convalescent phases originated in the United States, Italy and Spain.

Sequenced by immunoSEQ multiplex PCR; TCRdb stores in-frame clones only, minus some. The sample holds 130,000 to 150,000 clones, around 81% seen once. This CDR3 has 15 residues. Germline loops: CDR1 MNHEY, CDR2 SVGAGI. Trimming cost V 7 bases and J 0 bases; bases outside gene matches: 7. The sample comprised peripheral blood. The clonotype originates from a human donor in a cohort sampled during active COVID-19. The rearrangement uses TRBV6-5 and TRBJ2-7; 9 bases align to TRBD1. CDR3 sequence (DNA): TGTGCCAGCACCAGACAGGGGGGGAGCTCCTACGAGCAGTACTTC. Protein sequence: CASTRQGGSSYEQYF.